Presented here are 32 T cell receptor beta chains from one specimen sequenced in a study of CD8+CD57+ T cells in acquired aplastic anemia. According to the study, genomic DNA was the template for TCR beta VDJ and CDR3 profiling. TCRdb passed the reads through MiXCR, listing each CDR3 protein once. The sample yields under 250,000 distinct CDR3 sequences, 55% to 65% seen once. Patients selected for sequencing had displayed CD8+CD57+ cell expansion by flow cytometry. Sequenced sample: sorted CD4+, CD8+, or CD8+CD57+ T cells (not recorded which) from PBMCs. The receptor source for this set is a human donor with aplastic anemia.

The genes are TRBV10-1 and TRBJ2-7; 15 nucleotides agree with TRBD2. The CDR3 loop spans 18 amino acids. The junction had 10 bases not matched to a gene; V was cut back by 2 bases and J by 5 bases. In germline, CDR1 is WNHNN, CDR2 SYGVQD (reference sequence). CDR3 DNA sequence: TGCGCCAGCAGTGAGAAAACCGGACTAGCGGGAGGGTCGGACGAGCAGTACTTC. As protein: CASSEKTGLAGGSDEQYF.

This clonotype was detected many times. The chain links TRBV6-5 to TRBJ1-6; D call uncertain. The CDR3 sequence is 13 residues long. Germline assignment: CDR1 MNHEY and CDR2 SVGAGI. Trimming cost V 8 bases and J 8 bases, with 13 bases left between them. The CDR3 DNA is TGTGCCAGCTCCGGTCAGTCATATTCACCCCTCCACTTT. Encoded protein: CASSGQSYSPLHF.

About this clonotype itself: A much bigger clone sits one base away, suggesting this may be a read error. As the CDR3 is not closed by the conserved phenylalanine or tryptophan, this likely results from a read error. This chain uses TRBV9 with TRBJ2-7; 10 bases line up with TRBD1. The V gene end was trimmed by 7 bases and the J gene end by 4 bases; junction bases not matched to a gene: 14. The CDR3 is 16 residues long. CDR1 is SGDLS and CDR2 is YYNGEE in the germline V gene. CDR3 amino acids: CASSPGTGTGVYEQYL. The CDR3 DNA reads as TGTGCCAGCTCACCCGGAACCGGGACAGGGGTTTACGAGCAGTACCTC.

The V call is TRBV6-1, the J call TRBJ1-2; possible D gene TRBD1, 5 bases. The V end was cut by 6 bases, the J end by 4 bases, with 12 bases between. From germline, CDR1 is MNHNS and CDR2 SASEGT. The CDR3 totals 13 residues. CDR3 sequence (DNA): TGTGCCAGCAGCAGCAGGGAGGTCTATGGCTACACCTTC. Amino acids: CASSSREVYGYTF.

The chain is built from TRBV28 and TRBJ1-5, with D maybe TRBD1 (5 bases). V shed 6 bases and J shed 3 bases, with 18 bases lying between them. Germline V CDR1 and CDR2: MDHEN, SYDVKM. This CDR3 spans 16 amino acids. CDR3 residues: CASSSDRVNFNQPQHF. As DNA, the CDR3 is TGTGCCAGCAGCTCCGACAGAGTCAACTTCAATCAGCCCCAGCATTTT.

The chain couples TRBV7-9 to TRBJ2-7, with TRBD1 matching over 8 bases. V trimming: 1 base; J trimming: 3 bases; junction bases outside the gene matches: 5. Germline CDR1 is SEHNR and CDR2 is FQNEAQ (reference sequence). The CDR3 length is 15 residues. CDR3 sequence: CASSLGLTGGYEQYF. Written as DNA, the CDR3 is TGTGCCAGCAGCTTAGGACTAACAGGGGGCTACGAGCAGTACTTC.

The chain joins TRBV5-1 to TRBJ1-2; no definite D call. CDR1 and CDR2 (germline): SGHRS, YFSETQ. Trimming took off 4 bases at V and 3 bases at J, with 7 bases between the two ends. The CDR3 runs to 12 residues. The CDR3 nucleotides read TGCGCCAGCAGCCTGCCCGACTATGGCTACACCTTC. Residues: CASSLPDYGYTF.

The gene calls are TRBV7-2 and TRBJ2-7; D unclear. CDR1 and CDR2 (germline): SGHTA, FQGNSA. This CDR3 spans 12 amino acids. Trimming took off 5 bases at V and 0 bases at J, with 5 bases between the two ends. This chain's CDR3 is CASSPFSYEQYF. In DNA, the CDR3 is TGTGCCAGCAGCCCCTTCTCCTACGAGCAGTACTTC.

This clonotype was seen just once. This chain links TRBV24-1 with TRBJ2-3; maybe TRBD1 (5 bases). The V gene lost 3 bases and the J gene lost 8 bases, with 20 bases spanning the gap. The CDR3 extends over 16 amino acids. The germline CDR1 and CDR2 sequences are KGHDR and SFDVKD. CDR3 sequence: CATSDTRQSRFGTQYF. The CDR3 DNA sequence: TGTGCCACCAGTGATACCCGACAGTCCCGGTTTGGTACGCAGTATTTT.

This clonotype was observed a handful of times. The rearrangement joins TRBV29-1 to TRBJ1-2; D may be TRBD1 (6 bases). Germline CDR1 reads SQVTM; CDR2 reads ANQGSEA. The V gene lost 6 bases and the J gene lost 3 bases, with 17 bases spanning the gap. The CDR3 runs 14 residues. CDR3 protein: CSVPRAGEDYGYTF. The CDR3, as DNA: TGCAGCGTCCCAAGGGCAGGGGAGGACTATGGCTACACCTTC.

As for this clonotype: The CDR3 does not close with the conserved phenylalanine or tryptophan, likely indicating a read error. The chain employs TRBV20-1 and TRBJ2-5; the match to TRBD2 covers 11 bases. This CDR3 has 15 residues. Germline-derived CDR1 and CDR2 are DFQATT and SNEGSKA (reference sequence). Trimming took 3 bases from V and 5 from J; bases not matched to a gene: 8. The CDR3: CSASNALAGGETQYS. CDR3 DNA: TGCAGTGCTAGTAATGCCTTAGCGGGAGGGGAGACCCAGTACTCC.

This clonotype showed up just a few times. The CDR3 DNA reads TGTGCCACCAGCAGACCGGGACAGGGGGGGCTCACTGAAGCTTTCTTT. This translates into CATSRPGQGGLTEAFF. The chain is built from TRBV15 and TRBJ1-1; 11 nucleotides align to TRBD1. This CDR3 is 16 amino acids long. V was clipped by 2 bases and J by 4 bases; unmatched bases: 6. Per the germline V gene, CDR1 is LNHNV and CDR2 is YYDKDF (reference sequence).

A word on this clonotype: Since a much larger clone is just one base distant, this may be a read error. The chain joins TRBV3-1 to TRBJ2-7, with D possibly being TRBD2 (6 bases). The germline V gene encodes CDR1 LGHDT and CDR2 YNNKEL (reference sequence). The CDR3 totals 14 residues. The CDR3 sequence: CASSHGGLGYGQYF. CDR3 nucleotides: TGTGCCAGCAGCCACGGGGGTTTAGGATACGGGCAGTACTTC.

This chain uses TRBV7-2 with TRBJ2-7; D is uncertain. The V end was cut by 2 bases, the J end by 6 bases, with 5 bases between. Germline V gene sequence: CDR1 SGHTA, CDR2 FQGNSA. The CDR3 runs to 11 residues. This chain's CDR3 is CASSLRSEQYF. The CDR3 DNA is TGTGCCAGCAGCTTACGGTCCGAGCAGTACTTC.

This clonotype was picked up one time. The chain carries TRBV7-3 and TRBJ2-5, with 9 bases identical to TRBD2. The J segment lost 1 base and the V segment lost 5 bases, leaving 11 bases of the junction unmatched. There are 17 residues in the CDR3. Germline CDR1 SGHTA, CDR2 FQGTGA. CDR3 in DNA: TGTGCCAGCAGCGGACTTGGCGGGGGGGGGAGCCAAGAGACCCAGTACTTC. It specifies CASSGLGGGGSQETQYF.

The chain is built from TRBV15 and TRBJ1-6; D is possibly TRBD1 (6 bases). V dropped 3 bases and J dropped 7 bases, with 13 bases sitting between them. The germline gives CDR1 LNHNV, CDR2 YYDKDF (reference sequence). The CDR3 covers 15 residues. DNA for the CDR3: TGTGCCACCAGCAGCTTCGGGACATCAAATTCACCCCTCCACTTT. Translation gives CATSSFGTSNSPLHF.

The V and J genes are TRBV12-3 or TRBV12-4 and TRBJ2-5; a possible D gene is TRBD2 (6 bases). V was pared by 6 bases and J by 4 bases, with 9 bases between. This CDR3 region has 12 residues. CDR3 region: CASRVGGETQYF. The CDR3 DNA sequence: TGTGCCAGCAGGGTGGGGGGAGAGACCCAGTACTTC.

The rearrangement uses TRBV20-1 and TRBJ1-5, with TRBD1 matching 8 bases. The CDR3 covers 13 residues. The V gene end was trimmed by 3 bases and the J gene end by 7 bases; junction bases not matched to a gene: 5. Germline V gene data show CDR1 as DFQATT and CDR2 as SNEGSKA (reference sequence). CDR3 in DNA: TGCAGTGCTAGGGACAGGGAGGTGCAGCCCCAGCATTTT. Its translation is CSARDREVQPQHF.

This chain joins TRBV4-1 and TRBJ2-7; D ambiguous. Germline V gene sequence: CDR1 MGHRA, CDR2 YSYEKL. V gave up 2 bases and J gave up 4 bases, with 9 bases separating them. The CDR3 is 13 residues long. DNA for the CDR3: TGCGCCAGCAGCCAAAAAACAGAGTACGAGCAGTACTTC. It encodes CASSQKTEYEQYF.

As regards this clonotype: A read error may account for a junction end that differs from germline. The chain couples TRBV5-1 to TRBJ2-7; D is unclear. The CDR3 is made up of 13 amino acids. Per the germline V gene, CDR1 is SGHRS and CDR2 is YFSETQ. CDR3 nucleotides: TGTGCCAGCAGTTGGAGTAATGAGGACGAGCAGTACTTC. Protein product: CASSWSNEDEQYF.

The rearrangement joins TRBV5-6 to TRBJ1-2, with no clear D. The CDR3 has 14 residues. The germline V gene encodes CDR1 SGHDT and CDR2 YYEEEE. Trimming removed 3 bases from V and 0 bases from J, with 9 bases in between. This chain's CDR3 is CASSSAGANYGYTF. CDR3 bases: TGTGCCAGCAGCTCCGCGGGAGCTAACTATGGCTACACCTTC.

This clonotype was seen just once. This CDR3 is CATRDQQETQYF. For the CDR3, the DNA is TGTGCCACCAGGGATCAACAAGAGACCCAGTACTTC. The V call is TRBV24-1, the J call TRBJ2-5; unclear D gene. CDR1 and CDR2 (germline): KGHDR, SFDVKD. This CDR3 has 12 residues. V lost 7 bases and J lost 2, with 7 bases in between.

The V gene is TRBV19, the J gene TRBJ2-2; unclear D gene. The CDR3 spans 13 residues. Trimming removed 2 bases from V and 8 bases from J, with 9 bases in between. Per the germline V gene, CDR1 is LNHDA and CDR2 is SQIVND (reference sequence). CDR3 region: CASSISTAGELFF. The CDR3 DNA reads TGTGCCAGTAGTATAAGTACAGCAGGGGAGCTGTTTTTT.

This chain links TRBV5-6 with TRBJ2-7; 7 bases are shared with TRBD1. Germline V gene sequence: CDR1 SGHDT, CDR2 YYEEEE. The junction had 6 bases not matched to a gene; V was cut back by 6 bases and J by 3 bases. This CDR3 has 13 amino acids. The CDR3 region is CASIRQGHYEQYF. Written as DNA, the CDR3 is TGTGCCAGCATCAGACAGGGCCACTACGAGCAGTACTTC. Based on the CDR3 plus reference TRBV5-6 and TRBJ2-7, the full variable domain is DAGVTQSPTHLIKTRGQQVTLRCSPKSGHDTVSWYQQALGQGPQFIFQYYEEEERQRGNFPDRFSGHQFPNYSSELNVNALLLGDSALYLCASIRQGHYEQYFGPGTRLTVT.

V gene TRBV5-1 combines with J gene TRBJ2-1; 10 nucleotides align to TRBD2. V shed 0 bases and J 6 bases; nucleotides not matched to a gene: 3. The CDR3 consists of 15 residues. CDR1 and CDR2 from the germline V gene are SGHRS and YFSETQ. The CDR3 DNA follows: TGCGCCAGCAGCTTGGTAGCGGGGGGACCCAATGAGCAGTTCTTC. Translation: CASSLVAGGPNEQFF. Using reference TRBV5-1 and TRBJ2-1 for the parts outside the CDR3, the full variable domain is KAGVTQTPRYLIKTRGQQVTLSCSPISGHRSVSWYQQTPGQGLQFLFEYFSETQRNKGNFPGRFSGRQFSNSRSEMNVSTLELGDSALYLCASSLVAGGPNEQFFGPGTRLTVL.

The J gene is TRBJ2-2, the V gene TRBV24-1; D is perhaps TRBD1 (6 bases). The germline gives CDR1 KGHDR, CDR2 SFDVKD. The CDR3 covers 15 residues. The V gene lost 5 bases and the J gene lost 6 bases, with 15 bases spanning the gap. The CDR3 bases are TGTGCCACCAGTGCCAACCCACAGGGCGCCGGGGAGCTGTTTTTT. As protein: CATSANPQGAGELFF.

This clonotype was seen only a few times. The chain uses TRBV7-2 and TRBJ1-2; D gene uncertain. Germline V gene lookup returns CDR1 SGHTA and CDR2 FQGNSA. The CDR3 length is 13 residues. The V end was cut by 3 bases, the J end by 8 bases, with 13 bases between. The CDR3 loop reads CASSLEAGIGYTF. CDR3 coding DNA: TGTGCCAGCAGCTTGGAGGCGGGAATAGGCTACACCTTC.

The J gene is TRBJ2-3, the V gene TRBV9, with TRBD1 matching over 9 bases. Germline V gene data show CDR1 as SGDLS and CDR2 as YYNGEE. After removal of 3 bases from V and 0 bases from J, the junction contained 5 bases not matched to a gene. The CDR3 has 16 residues. The CDR3 here is CASSGLQGASTDTQYF. DNA of the CDR3: TGTGCCAGCAGCGGGTTACAGGGGGCTAGCACAGATACGCAGTATTTT.

This clonotype has just one count. The V and J genes are TRBV19 and TRBJ2-1; D is tentatively TRBD1 or TRBD2 (7 bases each). Trimming took off 4 bases at V and 9 bases at J, with 25 bases between the two ends. The length of the CDR3 is 17 residues. Germline V CDR1 and CDR2: LNHDA, SQIVND (reference sequence). CDR3 loop: CASSRQGPSRGAREQFF. The CDR3 DNA reads as TGTGCCAGTAGTAGACAGGGTCCTAGTCGGGGGGCACGTGAGCAGTTCTTC.

This clonotype was recorded once. The chain couples TRBV9 to TRBJ1-1; a weak D match, TRBD1 (5 bases). This CDR3 contains 13 residues. The germline gives CDR1 SGDLS, CDR2 YYNGEE. V lost 0 bases and J lost 7, with 10 bases in between. DNA of the CDR3: TGTGCCAGCAGCGTAGAGGGACGGGGTGAAGCTTTCTTT. It codes for CASSVEGRGEAFF.

The chain employs TRBV27 and TRBJ2-7; D not certain. The CDR3 consists of 18 residues. Trimming stripped 6 bases from V and 5 bases from J, with 29 bases between. CDR1 is MNHEY and CDR2 is SMNVEV in the germline V gene (reference sequence). For the CDR3, the DNA is TGTGCCAGCAGACTTAATTTCCTCCCGGCGTCCGCTGACAACGAGCAGTACTTC. As protein: CASRLNFLPASADNEQYF.

This clonotype was seen only a few times. V and J are TRBV29-1 and TRBJ2-7, with a weak D call TRBD1 (6 bases). Per germline, CDR1 SQVTM and CDR2 ANQGSEA. The CDR3 totals 13 residues. The V end was cut by 7 bases, the J end by 4 bases, with 17 bases between. The CDR3 reads CSAETGQRYEQYF. The DNA for the CDR3 is TGCAGCGCCGAGACAGGACAGAGATACGAGCAGTACTTC.